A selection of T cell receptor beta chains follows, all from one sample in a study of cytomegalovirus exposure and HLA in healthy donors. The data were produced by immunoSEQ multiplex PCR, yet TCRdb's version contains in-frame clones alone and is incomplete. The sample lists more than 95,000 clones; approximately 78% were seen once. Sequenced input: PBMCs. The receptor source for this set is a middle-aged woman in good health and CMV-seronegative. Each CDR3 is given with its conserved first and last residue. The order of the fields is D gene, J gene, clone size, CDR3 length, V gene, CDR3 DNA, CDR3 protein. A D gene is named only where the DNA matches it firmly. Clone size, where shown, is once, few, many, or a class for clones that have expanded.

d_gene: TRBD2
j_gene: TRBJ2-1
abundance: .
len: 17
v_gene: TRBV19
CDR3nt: TGTGCCAGTAGTCGTGAGGCTAGCGGACTCTCCTACAATGAGCAGTTCTTC
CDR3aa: CASSREASGLSYNEQFF

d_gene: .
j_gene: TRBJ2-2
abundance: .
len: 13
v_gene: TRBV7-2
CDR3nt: TGTGCCAGCAGCACAATAAACACCGGGGAGCTGTTTTTT
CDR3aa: CASSTINTGELFF

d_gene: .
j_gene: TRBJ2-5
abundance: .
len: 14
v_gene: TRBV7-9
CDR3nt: TGTGCCAGCGCACCAGGGGGGCTTTCAGAGACCCAGTACTTC
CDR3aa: CASAPGGLSETQYF

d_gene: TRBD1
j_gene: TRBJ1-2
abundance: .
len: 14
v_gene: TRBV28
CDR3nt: TGTGCCAGCAGCTCCGGGACAGGGGGCCGTGGCTACACCTTC
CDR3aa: CASSSGTGGRGYTF

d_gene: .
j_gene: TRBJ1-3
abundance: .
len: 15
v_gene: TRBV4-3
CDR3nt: TGCGCCAGCAGCGAAGTGGGGGCGGCTGGAAACACCATATATTTT
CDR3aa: CASSEVGAAGNTIYF

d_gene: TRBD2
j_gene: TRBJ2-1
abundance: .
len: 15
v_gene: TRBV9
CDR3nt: TGTGCCAGCAGCGTAACGGGAGGGGGGTACAATGAGCAGTTCTTC
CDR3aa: CASSVTGGGYNEQFF

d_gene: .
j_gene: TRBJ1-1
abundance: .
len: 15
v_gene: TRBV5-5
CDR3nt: TGTGCCAGCCATCCAGAGCGTGTAAGGAACACTGAAGCTTTCTTT
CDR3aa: CASHPERVRNTEAFF

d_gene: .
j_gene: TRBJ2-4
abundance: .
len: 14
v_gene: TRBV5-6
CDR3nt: TGTGCCAGCAGCGGAGCAGGAGGCAAAAACAGTCAGTACTTC
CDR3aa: CASSGAGGKNSQYF

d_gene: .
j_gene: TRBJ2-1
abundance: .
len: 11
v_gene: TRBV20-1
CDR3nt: TGCAGTACGGACAGATACAATGAGCAGTTCTTC
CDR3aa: CSTDRYNEQFF

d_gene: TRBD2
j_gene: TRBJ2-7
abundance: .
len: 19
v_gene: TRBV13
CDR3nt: TGTGCCAGCAGCCTATACACAACCAGGCAGCTAGCGGGGGACTACGAGCAGTACTTC
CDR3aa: CASSLYTTRQLAGDYEQYF

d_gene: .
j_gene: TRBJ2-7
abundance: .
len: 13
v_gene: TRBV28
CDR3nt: TGTGCCAGCAGTTCCGGGCCCCGCCCGGGGGAGTACTTC
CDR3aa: CASSSGPRPGEYF

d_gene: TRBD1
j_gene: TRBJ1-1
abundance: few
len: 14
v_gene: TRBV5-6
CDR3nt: TGTGCCAGCAGCTGGGGACAGGGGGCCACTGAAGCTTTCTTT
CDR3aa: CASSWGQGATEAFF

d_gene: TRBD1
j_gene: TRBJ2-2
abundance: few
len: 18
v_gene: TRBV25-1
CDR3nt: TGTGCCAGCAGTGAAATCGGACAGGCGTCAGAGAACACCGGGGAGCTGTTTTTT
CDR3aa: CASSEIGQASENTGELFF

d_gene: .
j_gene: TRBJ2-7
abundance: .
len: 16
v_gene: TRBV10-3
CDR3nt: TGTGCCATCAGTGAGTTCGTTGAGGCACAAGTCTACGAGCAGTACTTC
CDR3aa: CAISEFVEAQVYEQYF